Following are 21 T cell receptor beta chains from one sample sequenced in a study of OX40 agonist ivuxolimab in advanced cancers. TCRdb's copy holds only in-frame clones and misses some; the assay was immunoSEQ multiplex PCR. Among tens of thousands of clones listed, around 88% were seen once. Sample: CD4+ or CD8+ T cells sorted from blood, taken in a trial of the OX40 agonist ivuxolimab. The receptor source for this set is an adult with an advanced solid tumor such as melanoma, head and neck, liver or kidney cancer.

V usage is TRBV6-6 and J usage is TRBJ2-7; D might be TRBD2 (5 bases). This CDR3 is built from 14 residues. Trimming stripped 5 bases from V and 6 bases from J, with 17 bases between. Germline values: CDR1 MNHNY, CDR2 SVGAGI (reference sequence). CDR3 DNA sequence: TGTGCCAGCAGTAATCAGCAACTAGGTACCGAGCAGTACTTC. Its protein product is CASSNQQLGTEQYF.

This sequence joins TRBV11-2 and TRBJ1-1; no reliable D call. The V end lost 6 bases, the J end lost 0 bases, and 5 bases lay between the germline ends. The CDR3 has 12 amino acids. The germline V gene has CDR1 SGHAT and CDR2 FQNNGV. CDR3 protein: CASRTVNTEAFF. The CDR3 DNA is TGTGCCAGCAGGACGGTGAACACTGAAGCTTTCTTT.

This sequence joins TRBV10-1 and TRBJ2-1; 8 bases line up with TRBD2. CDR1 WNHNN and CDR2 SYGVQD come from the germline V gene (reference sequence). The junction had 5 bases not matched to a gene; V was cut back by 0 bases and J by 4 bases. CDR3 length: 16 amino acids. CDR3 DNA: TGCGCCAGCAGTGAGTCGATTGTAGCGGGGTACAATGAGCAGTTCTTC. The encoded protein is CASSESIVAGYNEQFF.

The genes are TRBV5-5 and TRBJ2-7; perhaps TRBD1 as D (6 bases). Germline CDR1 and CDR2: SGHKS and YYEKEE (reference sequence). V lost 0 bases and J 2 bases, leaving 12 bases between the germline ends. This CDR3 has 15 residues. This chain's CDR3 is CASSLANRVTYEQYF. The DNA for the CDR3 is TGTGCCAGCAGCTTGGCCAACAGGGTAACCTACGAGCAGTACTTC. The whole variable domain, filled in from reference TRBV5-5 and TRBJ2-7, reads DAGVTQSPTHLIKTRGQQVTLRCSPISGHKSVSWYQQVLGQGPQFIFQYYEKEERGRGNFPDRFSARQFPNYSSELNVNALLLGDSALYLCASSLANRVTYEQYFGPGTRLTVT.

J is TRBJ2-4 and V is TRBV19; D is uncertain. Looked up from germline, CDR1 is LNHDA and CDR2 is SQIVND (reference sequence). Trimming removed 6 bases from V and 0 bases from J, with 21 bases in between. The CDR3 runs 18 residues. This CDR3 reads CASRKDGETILAKNIQYF. The DNA of the CDR3 is TGTGCCAGTAGAAAGGACGGTGAAACCATTCTAGCCAAAAACATTCAGTACTTC.

This chain joins TRBV9 and TRBJ2-7; TRBD2 aligns across 10 bases. Germline values: CDR1 SGDLS, CDR2 YYNGEE. The ends lost 4 bases at V and 7 bases at J; junction bases unmatched: 8. CDR3 size: 14 residues. The CDR3: CASSPQTSGLEQYF. CDR3 bases: TGTGCCAGCAGCCCCCAGACTAGCGGGCTGGAGCAGTACTTC.

This clone turned up a few times. The chain recombines TRBV4-2 with TRBJ2-2; 14 bases map to TRBD2. Per germline, CDR1 LGHNA and CDR2 YNFKEQ. This CDR3 is 18 amino acids long. The V gene end was trimmed by 4 bases and the J gene end by 1 base; junction bases not matched to a gene: 5. The CDR3 DNA sequence: TGTGCCAGCAGCCCTCAGACTAGCGGGAGGGAGAACACCGGGGAGCTGTTTTTT. Encoded protein: CASSPQTSGRENTGELFF.

The chain uses TRBV27 and TRBJ1-1; 8 nucleotides agree with TRBD1. Trimming cost V 8 bases and J 11 bases; bases outside gene matches: 7. From germline, CDR1 is MNHEY and CDR2 SMNVEV (reference sequence). This CDR3 is 11 amino acids long. The CDR3 coding sequence is TGTGCCAGCGGGACAGGAGCAATGGCTTTCTTT. Encoded protein: CASGTGAMAFF.

A single count supports this clone. The V gene is TRBV7-9, the J gene TRBJ2-2, with 10 bases fitting TRBD1. The germline V gene encodes CDR1 SEHNR and CDR2 FQNEAQ (reference sequence). With 6 bases clipped from V and 5 bases from J, the junction kept 6 bases outside the gene matches. CDR3 length: 15 amino acids. CDR3 DNA sequence: TGTGCCAGCAGGGACAGGGGGAGACGAACCGGGGAGCTGTTTTTT. It specifies CASRDRGRRTGELFF.

J is TRBJ1-5 and V is TRBV9, with a weak D call TRBD1 (5 bases). CDR1 is SGDLS, CDR2 YYNGEE, per germline. The V gene lost 0 bases and the J gene lost 6 bases, with 13 bases spanning the gap. The CDR3 is made up of 15 amino acids. The CDR3 nucleotides are TGTGCCAGCAGCGTAGCAGAGGGACCGGGTCAGCCCCAGCATTTT. Amino acids: CASSVAEGPGQPQHF.

V gene TRBV9 combines with J gene TRBJ2-1; 8 nucleotides match TRBD2. With 0 bases clipped from V and 8 bases from J, the junction kept 10 bases outside the gene matches. Germline assignment: CDR1 SGDLS and CDR2 YYNGEE. This CDR3 has 16 amino acids. The CDR3 region has the DNA TGTGCCAGCAGCGTAGCAACGGGAGGGGATCTCTATGAGCAGTTCTTC. Amino acids: CASSVATGGDLYEQFF.

J is TRBJ2-5 and V is TRBV10-3; 7 bases are a match to TRBD2. The CDR3 length is 15 residues. Unmatched junction bases numbered 2, after V lost 0 bases and J lost 1 base. Looked up from germline, CDR1 is ENHRY and CDR2 is SYGVKD. The CDR3 nucleotides read TGTGCCATCAGTGAGTCGACTAGCCCCCAAGAGACCCAGTACTTC. Protein product: CAISESTSPQETQYF.

This clone was observed a handful of times. The J gene is TRBJ1-2, the V gene TRBV6-4; 9 bases fit TRBD1. Germline V gene lookup returns CDR1 MRHNA and CDR2 SNTAGT. The V segment lost 2 bases and the J segment 1 base; nucleotides outside the gene matches: 20. This CDR3 comprises 21 residues. In DNA form, the CDR3 reads TGTGCCAGCAGTGACCACGTGGGTACGGTGGACAGGGGAGTTGGTAACTATGGCTACACCTTC. Its protein product is CASSDHVGTVDRGVGNYGYTF.

This clone has only a few counts. This sequence joins TRBV19 and TRBJ1-1; 9 bases align to TRBD1. Germline V gives CDR1 LNHDA, CDR2 SQIVND (reference sequence). The trim removed 5 bases at V and 5 bases at J, leaving 3 bases unmatched. The CDR3 length is 13 residues. Written as DNA, the CDR3 is TGTGCCAGTAGTGACAGGGGGAGGACTGAAGCTTTCTTT. It translates to CASSDRGRTEAFF.

The rearrangement joins TRBV5-1 to TRBJ1-5, with 9 bases fitting TRBD1. The CDR3 is 15 residues long. The germline V gene has CDR1 SGHRS and CDR2 YFSETQ. V was clipped by 0 bases and J by 5 bases; unmatched bases: 3. CDR3 in DNA: TGCGCCAGCAGCTTGGGGGACAGGGTGGATCAGCCCCAGCATTTT. Encoded protein: CASSLGDRVDQPQHF.

V and J are TRBV19 and TRBJ1-2; 8 nucleotides align to TRBD1. V shed 7 bases and J 4 bases; nucleotides not matched to a gene: 11. This CDR3 contains 15 residues. Per the germline V gene, CDR1 is LNHDA and CDR2 is SQIVND (reference sequence). As DNA, the CDR3 is TGTGCCAGTACTGATTCGACAGGGGCGTTCTATGGCTACACCTTC. Translation: CASTDSTGAFYGYTF.

The rearrangement uses TRBV2 and TRBJ1-4; TRBD1 is a possible D gene (6 bases). Germline V lookup: CDR1 SNHLY, CDR2 FYNNEI. There are 17 residues in the CDR3. Trimming left V 5 bases short and J 0 bases short, with 16 bases between. The CDR3 reads CASSTPGHYSTNEKLFF. DNA of the CDR3: TGTGCCAGCAGTACACCGGGACATTACTCAACTAATGAAAAACTGTTTTTT.

The rearrangement links TRBV6-6 to TRBJ2-3; the match to TRBD2 covers 12 bases. CDR1 is MNHNY and CDR2 is SVGAGI in the germline V gene (reference sequence). The V and J ends lost 6 bases and 5 bases, in that order; junction bases with no gene match: 3. The length of the CDR3 is 14 residues. This chain's CDR3 is CASRPGLAGDTQYF. For the CDR3, the DNA is TGTGCCAGCAGACCGGGACTAGCGGGAGATACGCAGTATTTT.

This clone was picked up a small number of times. The chain is built from TRBV27 and TRBJ1-5, with 10 bases that match TRBD1. CDR1 is MNHEY and CDR2 is SMNVEV in the germline V gene (reference sequence). V lost 5 bases, J lost 0 bases, and 28 bases stayed unmatched. The CDR3 is 24 amino acids. The CDR3 sequence: CASSPWVPRTLRQGAFGSNQPQHF. The CDR3 nucleotides are TGTGCCAGCAGTCCGTGGGTCCCACGGACCCTGCGACAGGGGGCGTTTGGTAGCAATCAGCCCCAGCATTTT.

V and J are TRBV7-8 and TRBJ1-1, with TRBD1 identical over 8 bases. J gave up 3 bases and V 5 bases, and 5 bases lay outside the gene matches. The CDR3 has 14 amino acids. The germline V gene encodes CDR1 SGHVS and CDR2 FQNEAQ. CDR3 protein: CASSTGQGHTEAFF. The CDR3 bases are TGTGCCAGCAGCACCGGACAGGGTCACACTGAAGCTTTCTTT.

This clone was seen only a few times. The V call is TRBV7-6, the J call TRBJ1-5; tentative D call: TRBD1 (5 bases). Germline V CDR1 and CDR2: SGHVS, FNYEAQ. Trimming pared 5 bases from V and 6 bases from J, leaving 8 bases between. The length of the CDR3 is 12 residues. The CDR3 sequence is CASSHGGQPQHF. The CDR3, as DNA: TGTGCCAGCAGCCATGGGGGTCAGCCCCAGCATTTT.